This TCR beta chain appears in the sequencing data of a study of Graves' ophthalmopathy and Graves' hyperthyroidism. This clonotype was observed many times. RNA transcripts were the template, and TCR beta CDR3 regions were amplified from them. The workflow started with a first-round RT-PCR run with HTBI primers and then moved on to a second-round multiplex PCR. MiXCR, run by TCRdb on the multiplex PCR reads, gives a single entry per CDR3 protein. The repertoire holds a few hundred thousand distinct CDR3 sequences, with around a sixth as singletons. Moderately to severely active ophthalmopathy under 3 months, CAS at least 3, NOSPECS at least 4. From germline, CDR1 is MNHNS and CDR2 SASEGT. The CDR3 length is 14 residues. V lost 6 bases to trimming and J lost 6 bases, with 14 bases between them.

The clonotype was recovered from an adult man with Graves' ophthalmopathy. The genes are TRBV6-1 and TRBJ2-2; the D gene is possibly TRBD1 (7 bases). What was sequenced was peripheral blood. CDR3 DNA: TGTGCCAGCAGGGCCCAGGGGGACTCCGGGGAGCTGTTTTTT. This translates into CASRAQGDSGELFF.